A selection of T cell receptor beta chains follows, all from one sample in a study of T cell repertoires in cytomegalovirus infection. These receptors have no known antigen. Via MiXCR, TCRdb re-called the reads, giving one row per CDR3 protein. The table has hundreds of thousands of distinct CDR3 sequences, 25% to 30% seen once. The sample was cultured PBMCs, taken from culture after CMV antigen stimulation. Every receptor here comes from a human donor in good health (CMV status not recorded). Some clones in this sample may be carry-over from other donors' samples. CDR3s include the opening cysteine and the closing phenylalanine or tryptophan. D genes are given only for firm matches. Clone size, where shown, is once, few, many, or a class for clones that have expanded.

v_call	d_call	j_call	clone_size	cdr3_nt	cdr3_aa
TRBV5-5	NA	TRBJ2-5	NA	TGTGCCAGCACAGAGCAGTATAGCGTCTGGGAGACCCAGTACTTC	CASTEQYSVWETQYF
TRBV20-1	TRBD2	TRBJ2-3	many	TGCAGTGCTAGAGGAGGTTCCCCTAGCGGGAGCACAGATACGCAGTATTTT	CSARGGSPSGSTDTQYF
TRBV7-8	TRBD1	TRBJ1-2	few	TGTGCCAGCAGCGCACAGGGGGCCTATGGCTACACCTTC	CASSAQGAYGYTF
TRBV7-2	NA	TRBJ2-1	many	TGTGCCAGCAGCCCCTTAGGCTCCTACAATGAGCAGTTCTTC	CASSPLGSYNEQFF
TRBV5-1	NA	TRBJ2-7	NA	TGCGCCAGCAGCTCAAATTTTAAGGGAGACGAGCAGTACTTC	CASSSNFKGDEQYF
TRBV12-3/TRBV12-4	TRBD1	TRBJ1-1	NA	TGTGCCAGCAGTCCCACTACAGGGGTAGCTGAAGCTTTCTTT	CASSPTTGVAEAFF
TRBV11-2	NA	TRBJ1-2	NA	TGTGCCAGCAGCTTAGGAGAGGGCTCTAGCTATGGCTACACCTTC	CASSLGEGSSYGYTF
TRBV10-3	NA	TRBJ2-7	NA	TGTGCCATCAGTGTAGGTTCAGAAGCTTCCTCCTACGAGCAGTACTTC	CAISVGSEASSYEQYF
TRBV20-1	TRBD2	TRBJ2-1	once	TGCGTCTGGCGGGAGCGGTATGAGCAGTTCTTC	CVWRERYEQFF
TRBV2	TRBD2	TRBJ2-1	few	TGTGCCAGTCTGGGACTAGCGGGTGGGAATGAGCAGTTCTTC	CASLGLAGGNEQFF
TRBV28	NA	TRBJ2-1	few	TGTGCCAGCACTCGTAGACAAGGCTACAATGAGCAGTTCTTC	CASTRRQGYNEQFF
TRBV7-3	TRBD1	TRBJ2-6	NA	TGTGCCAGCAGCCCAGGGGGTCCTAGCTCTGGGGCCAACGTCCTGACTTTC	CASSPGGPSSGANVLTF
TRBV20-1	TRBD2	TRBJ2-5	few	TGCAGTGCTATGTTTAGCGGGAGTCAAGAGACCCAGTACTTC	CSAMFSGSQETQYF
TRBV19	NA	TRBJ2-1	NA	TGTGCCAGTACCGAACATGCAATGGGCAATGAGCAGTTCTTC	CASTEHAMGNEQFF
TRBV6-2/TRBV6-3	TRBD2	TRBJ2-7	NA	TGTGCCAGCCGGGCCATTAGGACTAGCGGAGCGCGCCGCTCCTACGAGCAGTACTTC	CASRAIRTSGARRSYEQYF
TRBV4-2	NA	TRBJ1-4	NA	TGTGCCAGCAGCCAGCAGGGGCCGGGAAATGAAAAACTGTTTTTT	CASSQQGPGNEKLFF
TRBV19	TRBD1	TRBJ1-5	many	TGTGCCAGTAGTTCAGGGGGGAGCGCACGTTATAGCAATCAGCCCCAGCATTTT	CASSSGGSARYSNQPQHF
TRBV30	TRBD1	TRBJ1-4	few	TGTGCCTGGAGGGCACAGGGGGCTGGTCCCGAAAAACTGTTTTTT	CAWRAQGAGPEKLFF
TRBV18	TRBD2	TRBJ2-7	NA	TGTGCCAGCTCACCACTAGAGCGGGAGGGGAACGAGCAGTACTTC	CASSPLEREGNEQYF
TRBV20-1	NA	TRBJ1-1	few	TGCAGTGCTTTGGAGGCGAACACTGAAGCTTTCTTT	CSALEANTEAFF
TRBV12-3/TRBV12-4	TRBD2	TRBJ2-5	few	TGTGCCAGCAGCTCCGGGACTAGGAGGGAGACCCAGTACTTC	CASSSGTRRETQYF
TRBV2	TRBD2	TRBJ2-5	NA	TGTGCCAGCAGTGGAACTAGCGGGGGAGAGACCCAGTACTTC	CASSGTSGGETQYF
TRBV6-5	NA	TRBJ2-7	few	TGTGCCAGCAGTTACGCTGGCTCCTACGAGCAGTACTTC	CASSYAGSYEQYF
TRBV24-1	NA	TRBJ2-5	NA	TGTGCCACCAGTGTAGGAGGGAGGGAGACCCAGTACTTC	CATSVGGRETQYF
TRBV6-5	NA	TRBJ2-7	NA	TGTGCCAGCAGTTACTCTGAGGGGGCCTACGAGCAGTACTTC	CASSYSEGAYEQYF
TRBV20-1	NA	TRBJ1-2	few	TGCAGTGCCTCCCAGATGGGGGTAGAAGGCTACACCTTC	CSASQMGVEGYTF
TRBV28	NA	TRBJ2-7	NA	TGTGCCAGCAGTCGGACCAAACGAAACGAGCAGTACTTC	CASSRTKRNEQYF
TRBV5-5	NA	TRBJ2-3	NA	TGTGCCAGCAGCTTTATGCAGTCCGTTAGCACAGATACGCAGTATTTT	CASSFMQSVSTDTQYF
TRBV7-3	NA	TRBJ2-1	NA	TGTGCCAGCAGCTTAGAACAGGGTCAGAATGAGCAGTTCTTC	CASSLEQGQNEQFF
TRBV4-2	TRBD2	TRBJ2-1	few	TGTGCCAGCAGCCAAGGCAGCGGGGGGCCGTTGAATGAGCAGTTCTTC	CASSQGSGGPLNEQFF
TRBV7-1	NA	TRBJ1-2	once	TGTGCCAGCAGCCCGCGGACAGACCACTATGGCTACACCTTC	CASSPRTDHYGYTF
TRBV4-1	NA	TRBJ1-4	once	TGCGCCAGCAGCCAAGAAGGGGAAAAACTGTTTTTT	CASSQEGEKLFF
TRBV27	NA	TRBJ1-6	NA	TGTGCCAGCAGTTTTCTCGGGGGAATCGAGAATTCACCCCTCCACTTT	CASSFLGGIENSPLHF
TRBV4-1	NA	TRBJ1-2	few	TGCGCCAGCAGCCAATTGGGTGGCTACACCTTC	CASSQLGGYTF
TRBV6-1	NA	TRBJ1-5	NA	TGTGCCAGCAGTGAAGTAGGAGTGGGGAGCAATCAGCCCCAGCATTTT	CASSEVGVGSNQPQHF
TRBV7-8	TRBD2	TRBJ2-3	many	TGTGCCAGCAGCTTAGTACTAGCGGGAGCCCTTTCAGATACGCAGTATTTT	CASSLVLAGALSDTQYF
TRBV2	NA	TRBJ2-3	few	TGTGCCAGCGCCCTAAAGGGACATCCCCCAGATACGCAGTATTTT	CASALKGHPPDTQYF
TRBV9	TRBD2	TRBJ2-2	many	TGTGCCAGCAGCGCCCAACTAGCGGTCGGGGAGCTGTTTTTT	CASSAQLAVGELFF
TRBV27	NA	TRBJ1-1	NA	TGTGCCAGCACCACAGCAGGGTGGAACACTGAAGCTTTCTTT	CASTTAGWNTEAFF
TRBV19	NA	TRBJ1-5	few	TGTGCCAGTAGGAATAACAGGGCTCATCAGCCCCAGCATTTT	CASRNNRAHQPQHF
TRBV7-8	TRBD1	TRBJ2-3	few	TGTGCCAGCAGCCGGGACAGGGGGCTGGCAGATACGCAGTATTTT	CASSRDRGLADTQYF
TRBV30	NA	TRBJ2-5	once	TGTGCCTGGAGCTCTATGGGGAAGACCCAGTACTTC	CAWSSMGKTQYF
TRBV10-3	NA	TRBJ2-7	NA	TGTGCCATCAGTGAGTCCGCGGGGCCGTTGGTTATCTACGAGCAGTACTTC	CAISESAGPLVIYEQYF
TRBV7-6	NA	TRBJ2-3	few	TGTGCCAGCAGCTTAGGAGTAACGGGGGCTGCCACGCAGTATTTT	CASSLGVTGAATQYF
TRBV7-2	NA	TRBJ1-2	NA	TGTGCCAGCAGCTTAGACCCTTCGGGCTATGGCTACACCTTC	CASSLDPSGYGYTF
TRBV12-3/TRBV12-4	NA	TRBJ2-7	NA	TGTGCCAGCAGTTTCCGGGTCTCCGAGCAGTACTTC	CASSFRVSEQYF
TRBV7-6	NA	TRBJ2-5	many	TGTGCCAGCAGCGGACGAAAGAGCTACCAAGAGACCCAGTACTTC	CASSGRKSYQETQYF
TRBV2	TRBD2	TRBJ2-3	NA	TGTGCCAGCAGTGATGGGACTAGCGGGAGTGAAGATACGCAGTATTTT	CASSDGTSGSEDTQYF
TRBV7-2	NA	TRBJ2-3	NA	TGTGCCAGCAGCTTGGTAGAGAGGCAGTATTTT	CASSLVERQYF
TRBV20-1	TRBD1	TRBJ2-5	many	TGCAGTGCTAGAGATCCTGCAGGGGGCTGGCAAGAGACCCAGTACTTC	CSARDPAGGWQETQYF
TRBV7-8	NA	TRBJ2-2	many	TGTGCCAGCAGCTTAGACAAGGGACGCACCGGGGAGCTGTTTTTT	CASSLDKGRTGELFF
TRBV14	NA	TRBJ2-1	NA	TGTGCCAGCAGCTATATAGCGGATGAGCAGTTCTTC	CASSYIADEQFF